This T cell receptor (beta chain) appears in the sequencing data of a study of PD-1 blockade in classical Hodgkin lymphoma (dated by TCRdb to 2018 to 2020). Turning to the overall study: Nivolumab dosing was 3 mg/kg intravenously every 2 weeks, continuing until either disease progression or unacceptable toxicity. The study used TCR beta sequencing and CyTOF to define a peripheral blood immune signature of response to PD-1 blockade in classical Hodgkin lymphoma. General study outcomes and caveats: Newly diagnosed patients were reported to have lower baseline TCR diversity than healthy donors, and relapsed/refractory patients were reported to have lower baseline TCR diversity still. The study was restricted to a single clinical trial cohort, and the causes of repertoire differences, possibly disease activity or prior therapy, were left undefined. Diversity was lower in patients who began nivolumab less than 1 year after ASCT, so these patients were left out of later analyses to avoid confounding by immune reconstitution. A significant rise by C4D1 was seen in CD4+ but not CD8+ TCR diversity (p=0.0027 vs p=0.16), with the rise being most apparent in complete responders (p=0.02). Trial patients achieving complete response had baseline diversity similar to newly diagnosed patients, whereas partial responders and progressors had significantly lower diversity.

The time point label on this specimen signifies: cycle 1 day 1 (C1D1), immediately before nivolumab initiation. Relapse after autologous stem cell transplantation had occurred in all trial patients, and cohorts A, B and C were distinguished by prior brentuximab vedotin exposure. The trial cohort included 50 or so patients with relapsed/refractory classical Hodgkin lymphoma, and each patient had a best overall response of complete response, partial response or progressive disease. Single-agent nivolumab was administered to trial patients in the multi-cohort phase II CheckMate 205 trial. An independent review committee assessed best overall response using the 2007 International Working Group response criteria. Trial PBMCs were collected just before the start of nivolumab (C1D1) and during therapy at cycle 2 day 1 and cycle 4 day 1. Peripheral blood was collected in 8 mL Vacutainer Cell Preparation Tubes, from which PBMCs were isolated by centrifugation and then cryopreserved.

The germline V gene provides CDR1 MGHRA and CDR2 YSYEKL. The junction carries 10 bases between V and J, which are trimmed by 0 bases and 1 base respectively. The CDR3 holds 15 amino acids from the cysteine to the phenylalanine. Only CDR3 DNA is held: 45 bases, read in frame from base 1. The Qiagen DNeasy kit was used to extract genomic DNA both from unsorted PBMCs and from the negatively selected CD4+ and CD8+ fractions. TCR beta CDR3 regions were subjected to amplification by immunoSEQ multiplex PCR with primers that anneal to V and J segments. A synthetic immune receptor repertoire was used to minimize amplification bias, and remaining bias was computationally removed after sequencing. Per the original workflow: Repertoire diversity was quantified as the Shannon entropy index using custom Python scripts. Unsorted, CD4+ and CD8+ repertoires were examined separately, except in combined analyses, for which CD4+ and CD8+ sequences were merged in silico. Clonal expansion was defined as at least a 2-fold frequency increase after treatment relative to C1D1, with a pseudocount of 0.5 for undetected baseline clones. Clones with 0 or 1 copy at C1D1 were classified as singleton clones, and clones with 2 or more copies were classified as non-singleton clones. Clones expanded in unsorted samples were assigned a CD4+, CD8+ or unknown annotation through matching of protein sequences in sorted samples from the same patient. Diversity changes from C1D1 to C4D1 were tested in paired samples using Wilcoxon tests. Drawn from immuneACCESS, this table holds only the in-frame rearrangements with V and J called that TCRdb kept. Clones are partly lost; checked studies trace under half to an unresolved V gene and leave the rest unexplained. That table gives V, J and clone size, and the DNA gave D and trimming. This sample comprises roughly 19,000 clones, over 80% of them detected only once. Clones ranked in the top ten supply roughly 22% of the sample.

A note on this clone: Its antigen remains undetermined. No base quality information exists; no much larger clone differs at one position.

This clonotype was obtained from a human donor with classical Hodgkin lymphoma. Sample: peripheral blood mononuclear cells (PBMCs), taken at baseline. Rearrangement joined TRBV4-1 to TRBJ2-7; a tentative D match to TRBD1 spans 6 bases. The CDR3 in this case is CASSQDRGKSYEQYF. The nucleotides read TGCGCCAGCAGCCAAGACAGGGGTAAATCCTACGAGCAGTACTTC.